These 7 T cell receptor beta chains were all obtained from the same sample, sequenced in a study of tumor-infiltrating lymphocytes in primary liver carcinoma. TCR beta cDNA was prepared out of roughly 490 ng total RNA by means of a constant-region primer. It was through three nested multiplex PCR rounds of slightly modified ARM-PCR that TCR beta libraries arose. Two initial PCR rounds of 10 to 11 cycles each paired TRBV1-TRBV30 forward primers with a C-beta reverse primer. From the multiplex PCR reads, TCRdb called clonotypes with MiXCR, one entry per CDR3 protein. The table has approximately 300,000 distinct CDR3 sequences, roughly two thirds seen once; the top ten hold 9%. The source of the blood RNA was unsorted whole blood, and germline DNA was extracted as well. Sequencing was performed on peripheral blood. The receptors were sampled from a man aged 35 to 55 with primary liver carcinoma and hepatitis B virus infection.

The sample holds one count of this clonotype. The junction departs from germline at one end; a sequencing error may be responsible. V and J are TRBV11-1 and TRBJ2-7; 9 nucleotides align to TRBD1. Germline V gene sequence: CDR1 SGHAT, CDR2 FQDESV (reference sequence). CDR3 length: 15 residues. This CDR3 is CANSLNRDRVYEQYF. The CDR3 nucleotides read TGTGCCAACAGCCTAAACCGGGACAGGGTCTACGAGCAGTACTTC.

This clonotype was seen repeatedly, ten times or more. The J gene is TRBJ1-3, the V gene TRBV6-5; TRBD1 is a possible D gene (5 bases). CDR3 length equals 16 residues. CDR1 is MNHEY, CDR2 SVGAGI, per germline. Trimming stripped 6 bases from V and 2 bases from J, with 17 bases between. CDR3 nucleotide sequence: TGTGCCAGCAGCTCCCCTCGGCGGGGGGCTGGAAACACCATATATTTT. Protein: CASSSPRRGAGNTIYF.

A note on this clonotype: This may be a read error: a much more frequent sequence differs by one nucleotide. The CDR3 sequence is CASSDRGPYGYTF. The CDR3 DNA is TGTGCCAGCAGCGACAGGGGACCCTATGGCTACACCTTC. This chain links TRBV6-2 or TRBV6-3 with TRBJ1-2; TRBD1 aligns across 8 bases. Trimming took 6 bases from V and 4 from J; bases not matched to a gene: 4. This CDR3 has 13 residues. CDR1 MNHEY and CDR2 SVGEGT come from the germline V gene.

As concerns this clonotype: A much larger clonotype is one base distant, so this may be a read error. The chain has TRBV6-1 and TRBJ2-3; TRBD1 might be the D (6 bases). This CDR3 comprises 14 residues. Germline CDR1 is MNHNS and CDR2 is SASEGT. The CDR3: CASRGAGNTYTQYF. Here the CDR3 DNA reads TGTGCCAGCAGGGGGGCGGGTAACACATATACGCAGTATTTT.

Worth noting for this clonotype: A read error may explain this, as a much larger clone is one base away. This chain connects TRBV6-2 or TRBV6-3 to TRBJ2-2; D gene unclear. From germline, CDR1 is MNHEY and CDR2 SVGEGT. The ends were cut back, 9 bases at V and 4 bases at J, with 15 bases in the middle. CDR3 size: 14 residues. The CDR3 is CASAIGTGTGELFF. In DNA form, the CDR3 reads TGTGCCAGTGCAATCGGTACGGGCACCGGGGAGCTGTTTTTT.

To note about this clonotype: This may arise from a read error, as a much more abundant clone is one base away. The chain joins TRBV12-3 or TRBV12-4 to TRBJ2-2, with 9 positions matching TRBD2. V shed 6 bases, J shed 9 bases, and the junction held 11 bases outside the gene matches. There are 15 residues in the CDR3. The CDR3 loop is CASSLYSGRARELFF. The CDR3 coding sequence is TGTGCCAGCAGCCTATATAGCGGGAGAGCCAGGGAGCTGTTTTTT.

In regard to this clonotype: Possible read error: a much larger clone is one base away. The gene calls are TRBV29-1 and TRBJ1-2; no definite D call. This CDR3 has 12 residues. Germline lookup yields CDR1 SQVTM and CDR2 ANQGSEA. The CDR3 sequence: CRYQVGNYGYTF. The CDR3 DNA follows: TGCAGATACCAGGTGGGGAACTATGGCTACACCTTC.